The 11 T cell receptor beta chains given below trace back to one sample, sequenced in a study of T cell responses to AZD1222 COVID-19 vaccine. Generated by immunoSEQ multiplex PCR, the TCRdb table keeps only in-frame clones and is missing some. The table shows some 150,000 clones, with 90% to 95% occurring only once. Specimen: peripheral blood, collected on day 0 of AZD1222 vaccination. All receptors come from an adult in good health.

This CDR3 is CASSPNRGRLGNQPQHF. The CDR3 coding sequence is TGTGCCAGTAGCCCCAACAGGGGGCGGTTGGGCAATCAGCCCCAGCATTTT. This chain links TRBV19 with TRBJ1-5, with 9 nucleotides matching TRBD1. The germline gives CDR1 LNHDA, CDR2 SQIVND (reference sequence). The CDR3 is made up of 17 amino acids. The ends lost 6 bases at V and 2 bases at J; junction bases unmatched: 11.

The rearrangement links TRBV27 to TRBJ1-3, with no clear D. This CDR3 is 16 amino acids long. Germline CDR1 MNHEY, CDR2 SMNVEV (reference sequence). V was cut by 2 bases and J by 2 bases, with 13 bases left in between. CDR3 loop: CASSLGSSLAGNTIYF. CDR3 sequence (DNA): TGTGCCAGCAGTTTAGGGAGTTCTTTAGCTGGAAACACCATATATTTT.

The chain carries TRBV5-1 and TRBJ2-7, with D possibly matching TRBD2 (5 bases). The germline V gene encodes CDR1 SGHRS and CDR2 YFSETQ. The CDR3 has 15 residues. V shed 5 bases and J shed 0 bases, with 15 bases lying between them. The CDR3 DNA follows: TGCGCCAGCAGGGTTACGGGCGGGTTCTCCTACGAGCAGTACTTC. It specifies CASRVTGGFSYEQYF.

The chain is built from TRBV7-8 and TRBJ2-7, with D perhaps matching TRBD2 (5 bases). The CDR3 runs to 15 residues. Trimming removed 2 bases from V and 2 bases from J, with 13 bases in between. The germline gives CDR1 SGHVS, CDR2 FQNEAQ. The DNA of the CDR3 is TGTGCCAGCAGCTTAAACCTAGCTGACGCCTACGAGCAGTACTTC. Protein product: CASSLNLADAYEQYF.

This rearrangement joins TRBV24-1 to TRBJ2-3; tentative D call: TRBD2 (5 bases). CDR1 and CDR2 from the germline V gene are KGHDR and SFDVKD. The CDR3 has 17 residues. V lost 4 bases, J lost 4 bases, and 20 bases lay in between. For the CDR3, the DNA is TGTGCCACCAGTGACTCCGACCGAACCTCGGGGTCAGATACGCAGTATTTT. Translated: CATSDSDRTSGSDTQYF.

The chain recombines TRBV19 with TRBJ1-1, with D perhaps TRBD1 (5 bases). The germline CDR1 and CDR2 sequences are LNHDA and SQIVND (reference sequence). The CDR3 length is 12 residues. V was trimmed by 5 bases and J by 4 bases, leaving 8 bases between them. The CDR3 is CASSWGFTEAFF. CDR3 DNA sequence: TGTGCCAGTAGTTGGGGGTTCACTGAAGCTTTCTTT.

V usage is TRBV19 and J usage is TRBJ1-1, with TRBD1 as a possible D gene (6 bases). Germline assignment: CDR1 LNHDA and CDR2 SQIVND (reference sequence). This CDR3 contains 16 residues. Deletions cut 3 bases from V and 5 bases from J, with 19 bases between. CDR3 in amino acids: CASSMPRDMEETEAFF. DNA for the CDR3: TGTGCCAGTAGTATGCCCCGGGACATGGAGGAAACTGAAGCTTTCTTT.

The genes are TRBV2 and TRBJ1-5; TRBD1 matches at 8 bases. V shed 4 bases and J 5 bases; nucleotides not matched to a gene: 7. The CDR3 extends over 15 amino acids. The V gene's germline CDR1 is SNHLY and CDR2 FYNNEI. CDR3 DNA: TGTGCCAGCAGTGTAGGACAGGGTGTCCATCAGCCCCAGCATTTT. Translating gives CASSVGQGVHQPQHF.

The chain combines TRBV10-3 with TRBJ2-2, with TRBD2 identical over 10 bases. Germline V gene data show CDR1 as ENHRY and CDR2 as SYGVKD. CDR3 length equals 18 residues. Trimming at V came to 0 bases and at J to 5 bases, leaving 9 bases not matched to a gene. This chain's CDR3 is CAISESRVAGGGTGELFF. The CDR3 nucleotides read TGTGCCATCAGTGAGTCGAGAGTAGCGGGAGGCGGAACCGGGGAGCTGTTTTTT.

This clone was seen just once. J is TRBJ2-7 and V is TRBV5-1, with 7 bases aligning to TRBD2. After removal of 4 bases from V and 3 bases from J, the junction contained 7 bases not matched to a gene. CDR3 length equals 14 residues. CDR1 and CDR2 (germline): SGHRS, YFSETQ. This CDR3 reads CASSHGGDYYEQYF. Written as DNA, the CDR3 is TGCGCCAGCAGCCATGGGGGGGATTACTACGAGCAGTACTTC.

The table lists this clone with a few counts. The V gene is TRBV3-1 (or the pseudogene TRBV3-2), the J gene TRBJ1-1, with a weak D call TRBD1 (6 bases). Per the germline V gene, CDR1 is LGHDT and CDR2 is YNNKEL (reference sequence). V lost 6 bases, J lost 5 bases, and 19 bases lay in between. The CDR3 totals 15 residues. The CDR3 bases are TGTGCCAGCAGGTCCATGCAGGGGAGGGGTACTGAAGCTTTCTTT. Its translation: CASRSMQGRGTEAFF.